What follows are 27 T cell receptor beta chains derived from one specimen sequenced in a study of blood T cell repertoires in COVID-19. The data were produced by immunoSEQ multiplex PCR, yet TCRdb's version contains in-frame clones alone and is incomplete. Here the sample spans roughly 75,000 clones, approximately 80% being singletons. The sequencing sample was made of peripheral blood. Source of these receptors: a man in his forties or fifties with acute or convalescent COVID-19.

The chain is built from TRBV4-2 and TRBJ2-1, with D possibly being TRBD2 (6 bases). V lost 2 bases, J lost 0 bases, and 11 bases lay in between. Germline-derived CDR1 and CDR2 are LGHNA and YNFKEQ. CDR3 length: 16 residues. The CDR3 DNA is TGTGCCAGCAGCCAACGGGACTCCCTCTCCTACAATGAGCAGTTCTTC. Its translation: CASSQRDSLSYNEQFF.

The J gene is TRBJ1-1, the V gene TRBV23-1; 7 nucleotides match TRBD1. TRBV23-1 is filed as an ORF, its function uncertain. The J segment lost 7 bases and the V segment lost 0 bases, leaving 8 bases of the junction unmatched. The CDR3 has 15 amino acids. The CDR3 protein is CASSQSRGGRGEAFF. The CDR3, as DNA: TGCGCCAGCAGTCAATCGAGAGGGGGCAGGGGTGAAGCTTTCTTT.

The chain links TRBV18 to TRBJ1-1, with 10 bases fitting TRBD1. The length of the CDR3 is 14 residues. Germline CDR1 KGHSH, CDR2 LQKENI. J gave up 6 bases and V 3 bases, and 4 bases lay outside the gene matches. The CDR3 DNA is TGTGCCAGCTCACCCCGACAGGGGGCCTCTGAAGCTTTCTTT. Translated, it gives CASSPRQGASEAFF. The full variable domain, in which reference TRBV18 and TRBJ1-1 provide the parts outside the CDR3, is NAGVMQNPRHLVRRRGQEARLRCSPMKGHSHVYWYRQLPEEGLKFMVYLQKENIIDESGMPKERFSAEFPKEGPSILRIQQVVRGDSAAYFCASSPRQGASEAFFGQGTRLTVV.

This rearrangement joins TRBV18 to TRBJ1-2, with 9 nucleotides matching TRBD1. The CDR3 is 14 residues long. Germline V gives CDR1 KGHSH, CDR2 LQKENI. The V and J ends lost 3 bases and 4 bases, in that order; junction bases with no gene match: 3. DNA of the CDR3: TGTGCCAGCTCACCTACGACAGGGGGCTATGGCTACACCTTC. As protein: CASSPTTGGYGYTF.

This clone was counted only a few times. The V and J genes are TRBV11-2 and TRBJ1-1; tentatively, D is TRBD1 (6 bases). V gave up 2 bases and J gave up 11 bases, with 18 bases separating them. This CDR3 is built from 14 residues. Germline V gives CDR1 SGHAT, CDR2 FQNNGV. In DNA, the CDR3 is TGTGCCAGCAGCTTAACAGGGAGGGTGGGTTCGGCTTTCTTT. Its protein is CASSLTGRVGSAFF.

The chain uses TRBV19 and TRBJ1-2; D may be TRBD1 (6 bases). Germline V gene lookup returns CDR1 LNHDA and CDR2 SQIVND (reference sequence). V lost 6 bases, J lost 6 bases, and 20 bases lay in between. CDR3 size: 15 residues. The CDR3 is CASSTQGPGTHGYTF. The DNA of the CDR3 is TGTGCCAGTAGCACCCAGGGGCCCGGGACCCATGGCTACACCTTC.

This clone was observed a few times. This CDR3 is CASSLEGVEAFF. The CDR3 nucleotides read TGTGCCAGCAGCTTAGAAGGGGTTGAAGCTTTCTTT. The chain is built from TRBV13 and TRBJ1-1, with D maybe TRBD1 (5 bases). Trimming took off 1 base at V and 7 bases at J, with 7 bases between the two ends. The germline gives CDR1 PRHDT, CDR2 FYEKMQ (reference sequence). There are 12 residues in the CDR3. The complete variable domain, with remaining parts taken from reference TRBV13 and TRBJ1-1, reads AAGVIQSPRHLIKEKRETATLKCYPIPRHDTVYWYQQGPGQDPQFLISFYEKMQSDKGSIPDRFSAQQFSDYHSELNMSSLELGDSALYFCASSLEGVEAFFGQGTRLTVV.

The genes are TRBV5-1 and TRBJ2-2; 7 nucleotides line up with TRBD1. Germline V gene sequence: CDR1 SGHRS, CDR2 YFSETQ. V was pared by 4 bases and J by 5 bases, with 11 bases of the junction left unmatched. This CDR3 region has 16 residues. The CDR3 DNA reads TGCGCCAGCAGCCCCCCACAGGGGTTGAATACCGGGGAGCTGTTTTTT. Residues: CASSPPQGLNTGELFF.

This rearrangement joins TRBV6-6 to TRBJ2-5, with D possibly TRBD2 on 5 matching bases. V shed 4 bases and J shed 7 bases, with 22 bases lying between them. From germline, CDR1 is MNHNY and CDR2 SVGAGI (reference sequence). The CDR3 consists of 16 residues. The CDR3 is CASSFVRRVYEGTQYF. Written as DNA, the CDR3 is TGTGCCAGCAGTTTCGTACGGCGGGTTTATGAAGGGACCCAGTACTTC.

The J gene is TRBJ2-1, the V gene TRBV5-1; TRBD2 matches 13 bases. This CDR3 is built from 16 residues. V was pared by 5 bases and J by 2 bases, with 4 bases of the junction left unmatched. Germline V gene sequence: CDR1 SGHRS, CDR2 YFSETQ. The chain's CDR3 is CASSTSGRGAYNEQFF. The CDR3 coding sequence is TGCGCCAGCAGTACTAGCGGGAGGGGAGCCTACAATGAGCAGTTCTTC.

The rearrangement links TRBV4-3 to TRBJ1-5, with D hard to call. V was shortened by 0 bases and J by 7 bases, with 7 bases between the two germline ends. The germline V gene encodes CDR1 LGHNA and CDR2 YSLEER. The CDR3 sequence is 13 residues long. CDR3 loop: CASSQDTEQPQHF. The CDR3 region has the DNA TGCGCCAGCAGCCAAGATACAGAACAGCCCCAGCATTTT.

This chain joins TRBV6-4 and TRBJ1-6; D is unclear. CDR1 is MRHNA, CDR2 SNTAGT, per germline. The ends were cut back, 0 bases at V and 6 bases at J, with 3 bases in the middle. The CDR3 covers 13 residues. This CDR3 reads CASSDSSNSPLHF. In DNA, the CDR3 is TGTGCCAGCAGTGACTCTAGTAATTCACCCCTCCACTTT.

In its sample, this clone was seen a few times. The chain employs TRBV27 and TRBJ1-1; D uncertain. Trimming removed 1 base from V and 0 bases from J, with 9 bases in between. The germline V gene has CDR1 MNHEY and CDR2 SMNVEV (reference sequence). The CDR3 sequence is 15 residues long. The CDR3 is CASSLFRTMNTEAFF. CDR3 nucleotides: TGTGCCAGCAGTTTATTTCGGACTATGAACACTGAAGCTTTCTTT.

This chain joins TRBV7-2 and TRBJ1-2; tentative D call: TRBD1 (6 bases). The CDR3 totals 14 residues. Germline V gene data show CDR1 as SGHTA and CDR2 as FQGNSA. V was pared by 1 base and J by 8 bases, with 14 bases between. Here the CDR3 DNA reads TGTGCCAGCAGCTTAGGAGCGGGGGCCGAGGGCTACACCTTC. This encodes CASSLGAGAEGYTF.

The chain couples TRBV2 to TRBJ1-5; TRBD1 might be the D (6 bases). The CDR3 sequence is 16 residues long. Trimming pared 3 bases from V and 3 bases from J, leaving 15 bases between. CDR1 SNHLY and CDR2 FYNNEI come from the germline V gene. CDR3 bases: TGTGCCAGCAGTGAGTTCGGGACATTTTCCAATCAGCCCCAGCATTTT. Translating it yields CASSEFGTFSNQPQHF.

The DNA for the CDR3 is TGCAGCGTTGAAGTCGGGACAGGGGGTAGAAGGTACGAGCAGTACTTC. Its translation: CSVEVGTGGRRYEQYF. The chain joins TRBV29-1 to TRBJ2-7; the match to TRBD1 covers 11 bases. CDR3 length: 16 amino acids. Germline V lookup: CDR1 SQVTM, CDR2 ANQGSEA. Trimming cost V 1 base and J 4 bases; bases outside gene matches: 9.

The CDR3 reads CASSSLAWGPNYGYTF. CDR3 DNA: TGTGCCAGCAGTTCTCTCGCCTGGGGGCCTAACTATGGCTACACCTTC. The chain employs TRBV27 and TRBJ1-2; possible D gene TRBD1, 6 bases. The CDR3 is 16 amino acids. Germline V gives CDR1 MNHEY, CDR2 SMNVEV (reference sequence). Trimming stripped 4 bases from V and 0 bases from J, with 15 bases between.

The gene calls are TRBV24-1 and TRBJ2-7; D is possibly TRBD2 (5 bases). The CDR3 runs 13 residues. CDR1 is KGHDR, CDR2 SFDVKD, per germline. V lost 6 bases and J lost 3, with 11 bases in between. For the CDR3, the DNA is TGTGCCACCAGTCCGGCGGGCAGCTACGAGCAGTACTTC. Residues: CATSPAGSYEQYF.

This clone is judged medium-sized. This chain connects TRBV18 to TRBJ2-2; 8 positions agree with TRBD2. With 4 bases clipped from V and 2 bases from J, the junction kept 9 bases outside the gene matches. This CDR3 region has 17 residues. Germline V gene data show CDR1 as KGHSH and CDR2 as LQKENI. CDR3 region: CASSQRTSPRNTGELFF. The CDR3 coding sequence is TGTGCCAGCTCACAACGGACTAGCCCCAGAAACACCGGGGAGCTGTTTTTT.

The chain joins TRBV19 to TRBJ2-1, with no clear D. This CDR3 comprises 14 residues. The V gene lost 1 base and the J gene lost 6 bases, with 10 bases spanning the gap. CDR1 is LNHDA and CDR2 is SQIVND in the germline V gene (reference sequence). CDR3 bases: TGTGCCAGTAGTATAGCGGTTAGTACCAATGAGCAGTTCTTC. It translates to CASSIAVSTNEQFF.

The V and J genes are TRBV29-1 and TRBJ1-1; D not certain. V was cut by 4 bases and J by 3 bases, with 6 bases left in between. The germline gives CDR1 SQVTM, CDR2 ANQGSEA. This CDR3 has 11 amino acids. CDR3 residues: CSVGEYTEAFF. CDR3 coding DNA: TGCAGCGTTGGTGAGTACACTGAAGCTTTCTTT.

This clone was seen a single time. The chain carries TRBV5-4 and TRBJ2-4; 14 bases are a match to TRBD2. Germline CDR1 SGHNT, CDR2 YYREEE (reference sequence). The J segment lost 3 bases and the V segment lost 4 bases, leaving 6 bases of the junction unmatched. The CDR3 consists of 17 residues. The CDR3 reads CASSPGTSGGYKNIQYF. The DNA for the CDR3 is TGTGCCAGCAGCCCCGGGACTAGCGGGGGTTACAAAAACATTCAGTACTTC.

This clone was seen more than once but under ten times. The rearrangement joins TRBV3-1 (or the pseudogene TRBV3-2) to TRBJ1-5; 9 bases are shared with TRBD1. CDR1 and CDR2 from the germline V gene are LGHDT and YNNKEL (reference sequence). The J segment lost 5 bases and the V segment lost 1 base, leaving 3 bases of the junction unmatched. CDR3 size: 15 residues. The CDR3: CASSQGQGGYQPQHF. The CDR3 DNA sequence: TGTGCCAGCAGCCAAGGACAGGGGGGTTATCAGCCCCAGCATTTT.

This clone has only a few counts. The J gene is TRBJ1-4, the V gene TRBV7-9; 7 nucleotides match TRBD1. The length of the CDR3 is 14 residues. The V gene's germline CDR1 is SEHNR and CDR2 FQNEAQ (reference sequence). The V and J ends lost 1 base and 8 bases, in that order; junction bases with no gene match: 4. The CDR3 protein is CASSLVGTEEKLFF. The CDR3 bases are TGTGCCAGCAGCTTAGTTGGGACAGAAGAAAAACTGTTTTTT.

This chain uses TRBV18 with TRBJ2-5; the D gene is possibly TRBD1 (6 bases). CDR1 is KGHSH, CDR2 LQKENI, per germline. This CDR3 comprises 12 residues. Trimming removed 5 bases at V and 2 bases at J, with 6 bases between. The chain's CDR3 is CASSGQQETQYF. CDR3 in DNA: TGTGCCAGCTCAGGACAGCAAGAGACCCAGTACTTC.

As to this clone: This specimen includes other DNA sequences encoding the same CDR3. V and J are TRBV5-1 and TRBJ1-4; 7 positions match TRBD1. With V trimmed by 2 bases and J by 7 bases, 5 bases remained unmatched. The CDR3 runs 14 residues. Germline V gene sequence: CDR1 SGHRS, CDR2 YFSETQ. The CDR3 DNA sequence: TGCGCCAGCAGCTTAGGCCAGGGGGGTGAAAAACTGTTTTTT. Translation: CASSLGQGGEKLFF. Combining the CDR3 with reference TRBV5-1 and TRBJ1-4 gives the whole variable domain KAGVTQTPRYLIKTRGQQVTLSCSPISGHRSVSWYQQTPGQGLQFLFEYFSETQRNKGNFPGRFSGRQFSNSRSEMNVSTLELGDSALYLCASSLGQGGEKLFFGSGTQLSVL.

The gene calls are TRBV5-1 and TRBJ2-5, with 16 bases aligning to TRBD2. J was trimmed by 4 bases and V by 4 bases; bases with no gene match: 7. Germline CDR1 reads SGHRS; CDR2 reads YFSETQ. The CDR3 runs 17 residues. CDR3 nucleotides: TGCGCCAGCAGCCGGGGACTAGCGGGAGGGCCTTCAGAGACCCAGTACTTC. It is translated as CASSRGLAGGPSETQYF.